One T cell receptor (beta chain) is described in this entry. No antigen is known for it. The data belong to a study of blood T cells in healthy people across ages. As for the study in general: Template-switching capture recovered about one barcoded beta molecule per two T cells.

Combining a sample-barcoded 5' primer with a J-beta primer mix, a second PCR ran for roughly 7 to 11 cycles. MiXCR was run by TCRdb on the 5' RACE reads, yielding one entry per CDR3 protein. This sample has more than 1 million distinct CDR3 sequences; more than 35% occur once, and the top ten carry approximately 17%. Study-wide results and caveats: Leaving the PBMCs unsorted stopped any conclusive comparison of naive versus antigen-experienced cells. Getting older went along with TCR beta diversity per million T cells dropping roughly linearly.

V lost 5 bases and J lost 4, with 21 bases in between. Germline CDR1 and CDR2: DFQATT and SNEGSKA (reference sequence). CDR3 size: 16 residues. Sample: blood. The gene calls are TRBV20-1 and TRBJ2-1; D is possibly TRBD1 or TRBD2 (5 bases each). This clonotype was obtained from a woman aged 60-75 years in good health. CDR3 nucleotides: TGCAGTGCTCCGACGAGCGGACACCTACTATACAATGAGCAGTTCTTC. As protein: CSAPTSGHLLYNEQFF.